This TCR beta chain was captured in a study of blood T cell repertoires in COVID-19. Whole-study context: Samples of COVID-19 (acute and convalescent) were obtained from the United States, Italy and Spain.

TCRdb's copy holds only in-frame clones and misses some; the assay was immunoSEQ multiplex PCR. Among 35,000 to 50,000 clones listed, roughly 84% were seen once. This CDR3 is 16 amino acids long. Germline CDR1 is MNHEY and CDR2 is SVGAGI. The trim removed 3 bases at V and 2 bases at J, leaving 6 bases unmatched. This chain joins TRBV6-5 and TRBJ1-3; 8 nucleotides match TRBD1. Sample: peripheral blood. This clonotype was obtained from a woman in her seventies in a cohort sampled during active COVID-19. CDR3 coding DNA: TGTGCCAGCAGTTATTCCGGACAGGGCCCTGGAAACACCATATATTTT. Translation: CASSYSGQGPGNTIYF.